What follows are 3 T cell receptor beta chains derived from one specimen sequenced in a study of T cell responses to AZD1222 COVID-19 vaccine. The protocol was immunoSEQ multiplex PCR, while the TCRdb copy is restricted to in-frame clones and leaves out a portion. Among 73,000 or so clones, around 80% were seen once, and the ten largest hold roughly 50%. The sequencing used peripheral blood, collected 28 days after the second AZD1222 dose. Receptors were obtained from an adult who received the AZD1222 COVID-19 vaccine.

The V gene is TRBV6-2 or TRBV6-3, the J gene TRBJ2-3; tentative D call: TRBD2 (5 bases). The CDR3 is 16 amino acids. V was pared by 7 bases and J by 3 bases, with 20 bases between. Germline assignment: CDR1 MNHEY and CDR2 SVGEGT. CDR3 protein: CASTPGRGSRTDTQYF. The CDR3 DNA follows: TGTGCCAGCACCCCGGGCCGGGGTAGTAGAACAGATACGCAGTATTTT.

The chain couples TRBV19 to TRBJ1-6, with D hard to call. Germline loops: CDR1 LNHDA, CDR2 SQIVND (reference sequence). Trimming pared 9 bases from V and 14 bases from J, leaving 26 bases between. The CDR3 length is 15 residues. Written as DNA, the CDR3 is TGTGCCAGCTCCTACCGGGCAGTTGGGCAGGCGGCCCTCCACTTT. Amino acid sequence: CASSYRAVGQAALHF.

The CDR3 region is CASSKARMAGRSSYNSPLHF. The DNA for the CDR3 is TGTGCCAGCAGCAAAGCCCGTATGGCAGGGAGAAGCTCCTATAATTCACCCCTCCACTTT. This chain links TRBV21-1 with TRBJ1-6. TRBV21-1 is an annotated pseudogene. This CDR3 is built from 20 residues.